What follows are 4 T cell receptor beta chains derived from one specimen sequenced in a study of blood T cell repertoires in COVID-19. Assay used: immunoSEQ multiplex PCR; TCRdb lists only in-frame clones, some missing. This table has 240,000 or so clones, around nine tenths appearing once. Source material: peripheral blood. All receptors come from a woman in her 40s who had recovered from COVID-19.

This chain uses TRBV20-1 with TRBJ2-1; D may be TRBD1 (6 bases). CDR3 length equals 14 residues. Germline V gives CDR1 DFQATT, CDR2 SNEGSKA (reference sequence). V was trimmed by 3 bases and J by 5 bases, leaving 14 bases between them. The CDR3 sequence is CSASWLGANNEQFF. The CDR3 coding sequence is TGCAGTGCTAGTTGGTTGGGGGCTAACAATGAGCAGTTCTTC.

The chain uses TRBV12-3 or TRBV12-4 and TRBJ1-1; D is uncertain. Trimming shortened V by 3 bases and J by 9 bases, and 11 bases separated the two germline ends. The CDR3 is 12 residues long. CDR3: CASSFGVWKAFF. The CDR3 DNA reads as TGTGCCAGCAGTTTCGGGGTCTGGAAAGCTTTCTTT.

V usage is TRBV9 and J usage is TRBJ2-5; 10 bases match TRBD2. This CDR3 is 15 amino acids long. Germline loops: CDR1 SGDLS, CDR2 YYNGEE. V was pared by 0 bases and J by 4 bases, with 3 bases of the junction left unmatched. For the CDR3, the DNA is TGTGCCAGCAGCGTAGGGCTAGCGGGAGTAGAGACCCAGTACTTC. Its translation: CASSVGLAGVETQYF.

This chain joins TRBV11-2 and TRBJ1-5; D remains ambiguous. The V gene lost 1 base and the J gene lost 0 bases, with 13 bases spanning the gap. CDR1 and CDR2 (germline): SGHAT, FQNNGV. The CDR3 is 17 residues long. Here the CDR3 reads CASSLGRTPYSNQPQHF. The CDR3 DNA reads TGTGCCAGCAGCTTAGGGAGGACGCCGTATAGCAATCAGCCCCAGCATTTT.